This note documents a single TCR beta chain sequence. Its antigen is unidentified. This entry belongs to a study of cytomegalovirus exposure and HLA in healthy donors. The wider study: The study's early data release held roughly 91 million unique TCRs from HLA-typed donors. Most donors, roughly 82% of a few hundred genotyped, fell in the Caucasian-associated ancestry cluster.

The PCR contained 60 Vbeta and 13 Jbeta primers. Profiling relied on immunoSEQ multiplex PCR, and the TCRdb table lists in-frame clones only, not all of them. The sample shows about 150,000 clones, around 86% of them seen only once. At the time of sampling, donors were nominally healthy, though unrecorded immune exposures were likely. The study, taken as a whole, reports: For most subjects, TCR beta sequences were reported to predict HLA-A and HLA-B alleles with accuracy.

Trimming removed 5 bases at V and 1 base at J, with 12 bases between. Germline lookup yields CDR1 MRHNA and CDR2 SNTAGT. The CDR3 length is 15 residues. Material for sequencing was PBMCs. This rearrangement joins TRBV6-4 to TRBJ2-1; the D gene is possibly TRBD1 (6 bases). The sequence was collected from a woman aged 25 to 45 in good health and CMV-seronegative. CDR3 protein: CASSYGQLSYNEQFF. CDR3 nucleotide sequence: TGTGCCAGCAGTTATGGACAGCTATCCTACAATGAGCAGTTCTTC.